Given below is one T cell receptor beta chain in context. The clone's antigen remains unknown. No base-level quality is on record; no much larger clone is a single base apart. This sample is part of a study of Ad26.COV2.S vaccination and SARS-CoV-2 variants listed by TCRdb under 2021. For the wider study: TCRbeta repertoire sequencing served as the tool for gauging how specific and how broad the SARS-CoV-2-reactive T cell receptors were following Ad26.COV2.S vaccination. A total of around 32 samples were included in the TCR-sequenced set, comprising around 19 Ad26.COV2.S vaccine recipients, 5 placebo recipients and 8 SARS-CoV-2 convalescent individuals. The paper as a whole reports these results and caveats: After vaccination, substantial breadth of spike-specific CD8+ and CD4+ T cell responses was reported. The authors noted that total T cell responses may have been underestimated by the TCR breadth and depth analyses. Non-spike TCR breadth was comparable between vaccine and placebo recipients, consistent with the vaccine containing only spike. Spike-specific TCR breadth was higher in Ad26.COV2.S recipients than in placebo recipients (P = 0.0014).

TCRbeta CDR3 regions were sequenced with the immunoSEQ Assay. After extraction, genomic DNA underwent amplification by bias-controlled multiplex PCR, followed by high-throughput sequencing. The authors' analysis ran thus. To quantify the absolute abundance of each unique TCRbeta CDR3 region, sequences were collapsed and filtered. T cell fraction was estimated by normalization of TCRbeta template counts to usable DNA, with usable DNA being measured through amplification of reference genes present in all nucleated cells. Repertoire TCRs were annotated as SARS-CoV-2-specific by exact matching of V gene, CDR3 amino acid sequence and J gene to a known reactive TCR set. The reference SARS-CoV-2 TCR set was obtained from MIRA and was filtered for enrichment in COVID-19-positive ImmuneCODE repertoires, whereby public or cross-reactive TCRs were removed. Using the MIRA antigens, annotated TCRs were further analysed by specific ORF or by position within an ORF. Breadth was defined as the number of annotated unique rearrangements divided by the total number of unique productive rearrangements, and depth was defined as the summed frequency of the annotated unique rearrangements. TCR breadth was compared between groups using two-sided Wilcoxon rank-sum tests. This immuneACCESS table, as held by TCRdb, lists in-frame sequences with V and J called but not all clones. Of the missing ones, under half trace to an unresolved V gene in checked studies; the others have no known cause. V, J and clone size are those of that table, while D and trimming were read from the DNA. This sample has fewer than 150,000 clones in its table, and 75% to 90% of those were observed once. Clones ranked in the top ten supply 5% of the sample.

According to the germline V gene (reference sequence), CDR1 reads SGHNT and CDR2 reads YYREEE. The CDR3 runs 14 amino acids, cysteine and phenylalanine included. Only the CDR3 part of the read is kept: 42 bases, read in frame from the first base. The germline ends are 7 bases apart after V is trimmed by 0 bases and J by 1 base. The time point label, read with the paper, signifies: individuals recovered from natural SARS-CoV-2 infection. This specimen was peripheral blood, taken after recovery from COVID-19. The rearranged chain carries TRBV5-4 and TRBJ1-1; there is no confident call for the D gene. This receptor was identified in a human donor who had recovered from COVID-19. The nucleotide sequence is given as TGTGCCAGCAGCTTGGGACGGACGAACACTGAAGCTTTCTTT. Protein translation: CASSLGRTNTEAFF.